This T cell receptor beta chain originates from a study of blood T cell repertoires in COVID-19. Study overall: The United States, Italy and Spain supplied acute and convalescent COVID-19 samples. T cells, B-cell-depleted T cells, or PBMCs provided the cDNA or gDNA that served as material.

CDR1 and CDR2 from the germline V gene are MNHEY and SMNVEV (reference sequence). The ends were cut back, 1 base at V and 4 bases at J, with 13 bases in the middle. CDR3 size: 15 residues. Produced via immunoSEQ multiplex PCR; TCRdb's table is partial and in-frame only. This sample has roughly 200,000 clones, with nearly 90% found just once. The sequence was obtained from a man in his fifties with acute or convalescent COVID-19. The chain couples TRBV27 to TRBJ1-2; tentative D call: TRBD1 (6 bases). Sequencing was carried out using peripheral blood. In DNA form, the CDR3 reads TGTGCCAGCAGTTTATACAAACAGGGTGCCTATGGCTACACCTTC. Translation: CASSLYKQGAYGYTF.